The 6 T cell receptor beta chains given below trace back to one sample, sequenced in a study of shared clonotypes between healthy human individuals. Selected positively for CCR7 and CD45RO-negative, naive CD8 cells excluded terminally differentiated effector memory CD45RA+ cells. The table came from immunoSEQ multiplex PCR; TCRdb's copy has only in-frame clones and leaves some out. The sample has millions of clones; approximately 95% are singletons. Sequencing was carried out using naive CD8+ T cells sorted from blood. The source of these receptors is a man younger than 30 in good health.

This sequence joins TRBV30 and TRBJ1-1; 8 nucleotides match TRBD1. J was trimmed by 4 bases and V by 5 bases; bases with no gene match: 15. Germline-derived CDR1 and CDR2 are GTSNPN and SVGIG (reference sequence). The CDR3 totals 16 residues. CDR3 bases: TGTGCCTGGGACCCCGGGACAGGCCTCCCCGGCACTGAAGCTTTCTTT. Translation gives CAWDPGTGLPGTEAFF. Looking up the rest from reference TRBV30 and TRBJ1-1 gives the full variable domain: SQTIHQWPATLVQPVGSPLSLECTVEGTSNPNLYWYRQAAGRGLQLLFYSVGIGQISSEVPQNLSASRPQDRQFILSSKKLLLSDSGFYLCAWDPGTGLPGTEAFFGQGTRLTVV.

The rearrangement joins TRBV19 to TRBJ2-5; 8 nucleotides match TRBD2. With V trimmed by 5 bases and J by 5 bases, 16 bases remained unmatched. The CDR3 has 17 amino acids. Germline V gene sequence: CDR1 LNHDA, CDR2 SQIVND (reference sequence). The CDR3 protein is CASSSVRTSHEDETQYF. The CDR3 DNA reads as TGTGCCAGTAGTTCCGTTCGGACTAGCCACGAGGATGAGACCCAGTACTTC.

This clone has just a few counts. The chain has TRBV27 and TRBJ1-6; D unresolved. V lost 3 bases and J lost 7, with 10 bases in between. Germline V CDR1 and CDR2: MNHEY, SMNVEV (reference sequence). The CDR3 is made up of 14 amino acids. The CDR3 here is CASSFEGGNSPLHF. DNA of the CDR3: TGTGCCAGCAGTTTTGAGGGAGGGAATTCACCCCTCCACTTT.

The genes are TRBV10-2 and TRBJ2-1; maybe TRBD2 (6 bases). Trimming shortened V by 2 bases and J by 4 bases, and 12 bases separated the two germline ends. The CDR3 length is 15 residues. Germline V gene sequence: CDR1 WSHSY, CDR2 SAAADI. The CDR3 is CASSEGLAMYNEQFF. The CDR3 bases are TGCGCCAGCAGTGAGGGGCTAGCGATGTACAATGAGCAGTTCTTC.

The chain couples TRBV9 to TRBJ1-6; D is unclear. The CDR3 runs 15 residues. Trimming pared 0 bases from V and 10 bases from J, leaving 14 bases between. CDR1 is SGDLS, CDR2 YYNGEE, per germline. The CDR3 bases are TGTGCCAGCAGCGTAGCTACGGGGAGCGGGTCACCCCTCCACTTT. It specifies CASSVATGSGSPLHF.

V usage is TRBV11-2 and J usage is TRBJ2-7, with a possible D match to TRBD2 (5 bases). V lost 6 bases and J lost 4, with 10 bases in between. CDR3 length equals 12 residues. CDR1 and CDR2 (germline): SGHAT, FQNNGV. CDR3 protein: CASSPDLYEQYF. CDR3 sequence (DNA): TGTGCCAGCAGTCCGGACTTATACGAGCAGTACTTC.